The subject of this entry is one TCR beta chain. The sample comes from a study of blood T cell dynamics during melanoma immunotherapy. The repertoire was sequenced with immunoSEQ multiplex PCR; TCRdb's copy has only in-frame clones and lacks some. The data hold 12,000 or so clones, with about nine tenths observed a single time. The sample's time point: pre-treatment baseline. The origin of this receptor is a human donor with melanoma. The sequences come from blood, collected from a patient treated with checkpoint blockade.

As DNA, the CDR3 is TGTGCCAGTAGACAACGGGGACAAAACACAGATACGCAGTATTTT. Translation: CASRQRGQNTDTQYF. The genes are TRBV19 and TRBJ2-3, with D perhaps matching TRBD1 (6 bases). The CDR3 contains 15 residues. The V end lost 6 bases, the J end lost 2 bases, and 15 bases lay between the germline ends. Germline-derived CDR1 and CDR2 are LNHDA and SQIVND (reference sequence).